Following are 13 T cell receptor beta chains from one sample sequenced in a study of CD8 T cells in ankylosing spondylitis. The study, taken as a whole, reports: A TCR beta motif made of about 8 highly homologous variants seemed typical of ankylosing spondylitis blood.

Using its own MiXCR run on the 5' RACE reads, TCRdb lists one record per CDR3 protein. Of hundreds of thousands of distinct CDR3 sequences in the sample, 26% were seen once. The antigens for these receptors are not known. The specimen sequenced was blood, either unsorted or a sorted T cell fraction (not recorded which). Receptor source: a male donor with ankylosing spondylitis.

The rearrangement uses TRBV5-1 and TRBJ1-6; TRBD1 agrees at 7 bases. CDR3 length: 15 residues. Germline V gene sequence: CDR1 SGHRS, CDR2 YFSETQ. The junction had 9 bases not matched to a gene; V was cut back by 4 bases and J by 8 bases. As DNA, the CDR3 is TGCGCCAGCAGCCCCGGGACAGCGGGTTATTCACCCCTCCACTTT. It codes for CASSPGTAGYSPLHF.

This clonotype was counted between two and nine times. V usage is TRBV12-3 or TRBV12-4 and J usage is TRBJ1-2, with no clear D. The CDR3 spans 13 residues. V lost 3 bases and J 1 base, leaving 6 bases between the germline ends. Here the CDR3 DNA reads TGTGCCAGCAGTTTCGGGGTTAACTATGGCTACACCTTC. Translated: CASSFGVNYGYTF.

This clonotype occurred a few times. The chain's CDR3 is CSVGHSRGADGYTF. For the CDR3, the DNA is TGCAGCGTGGGGCACAGTAGGGGCGCGGATGGCTACACCTTC. The V call is TRBV29-1, the J call TRBJ1-2; TRBD1 might be the D (5 bases). Germline CDR1 is SQVTM and CDR2 is ANQGSEA. CDR3 size: 14 residues. Trimming cost V 6 bases and J 6 bases, with 20 bases left between them. Together with reference TRBV29-1 and TRBJ1-2, the CDR3 gives the full variable domain: SAVISQKPSRDICQRGTSLTIQCQVDSQVTMMFWYRQQPGQSLTLIATANQGSEATYESGFVIDKFPISRPNLTFSTLTVSNMSPEDSSIYLCSVGHSRGADGYTFGSGTRLTVV.

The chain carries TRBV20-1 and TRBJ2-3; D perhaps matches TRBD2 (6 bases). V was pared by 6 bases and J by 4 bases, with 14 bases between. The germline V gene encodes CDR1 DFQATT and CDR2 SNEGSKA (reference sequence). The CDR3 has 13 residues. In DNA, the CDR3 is TGCAGTGCCTGGGACGGAGGGGCAGATACGCAGTATTTT. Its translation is CSAWDGGADTQYF.

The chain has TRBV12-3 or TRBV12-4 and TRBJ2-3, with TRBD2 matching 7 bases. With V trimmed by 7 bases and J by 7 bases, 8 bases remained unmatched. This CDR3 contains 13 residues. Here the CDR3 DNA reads TGTGCCAGCACCAAAGGACTAGGACATACGCAGTATTTT. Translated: CASTKGLGHTQYF.

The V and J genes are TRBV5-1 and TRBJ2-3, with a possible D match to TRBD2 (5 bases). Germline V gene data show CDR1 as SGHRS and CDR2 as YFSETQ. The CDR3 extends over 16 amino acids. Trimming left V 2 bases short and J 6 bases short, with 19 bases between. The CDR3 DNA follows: TGCGCCAGCAGCTTTGGGCAACCGGGGAGTGGGGATACGCAGTATTTT. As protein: CASSFGQPGSGDTQYF.

CDR3 loop: CSVRRPSYGYTF. As DNA, the CDR3 is TGCAGCGTCCGGAGACCTTCCTATGGCTACACCTTC. V usage is TRBV29-1 and J usage is TRBJ1-2; D remains ambiguous. The CDR3 consists of 12 residues. Per the germline V gene, CDR1 is SQVTM and CDR2 is ANQGSEA. The ends were cut back, 6 bases at V and 4 bases at J, with 12 bases in the middle.

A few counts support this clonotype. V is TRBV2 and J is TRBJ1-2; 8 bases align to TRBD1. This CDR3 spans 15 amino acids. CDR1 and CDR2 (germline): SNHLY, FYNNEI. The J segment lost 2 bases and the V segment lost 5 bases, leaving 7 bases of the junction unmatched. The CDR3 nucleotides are TGTGCCAGCAGTCCATCCCGACAGGGGAACTATGGCTACACCTTC. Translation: CASSPSRQGNYGYTF.

For the CDR3, the DNA is TGTGCCATCAGTGAGGAGGGAAACTATGGCTACACCTTC. Protein: CAISEEGNYGYTF. This chain uses TRBV10-3 with TRBJ1-2; D is unresolved. Germline CDR1 is ENHRY and CDR2 is SYGVKD. The CDR3 loop spans 13 amino acids. Trimming removed 2 bases from V and 2 bases from J, with 6 bases in between.

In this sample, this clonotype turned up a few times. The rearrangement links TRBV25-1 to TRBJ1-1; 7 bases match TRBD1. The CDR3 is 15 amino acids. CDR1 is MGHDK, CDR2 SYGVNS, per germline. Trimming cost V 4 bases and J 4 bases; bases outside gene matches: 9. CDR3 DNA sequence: TGTGCCAGCAGTGGTGCGAGACAGGGAGGCACTGAAGCTTTCTTT. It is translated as CASSGARQGGTEAFF.

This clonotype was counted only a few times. CDR3: CASSERGQGIEQFF. CDR3 nucleotides: TGTGCCAGCAGTGAAAGGGGACAGGGCATTGAGCAGTTCTTC. The chain combines TRBV2 with TRBJ2-1; TRBD1 matches at 9 bases. Germline V gene lookup returns CDR1 SNHLY and CDR2 FYNNEI. CDR3 size: 14 residues. With 2 bases clipped from V and 9 bases from J, the junction kept 5 bases outside the gene matches.

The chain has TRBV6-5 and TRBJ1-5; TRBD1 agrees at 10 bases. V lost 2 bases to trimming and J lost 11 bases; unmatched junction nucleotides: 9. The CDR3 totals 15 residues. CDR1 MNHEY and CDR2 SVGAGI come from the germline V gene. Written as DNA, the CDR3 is TGTGCCAGCAGTTACGGGGGACAGGGGATCCCGACCCAGCATTTT. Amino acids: CASSYGGQGIPTQHF.

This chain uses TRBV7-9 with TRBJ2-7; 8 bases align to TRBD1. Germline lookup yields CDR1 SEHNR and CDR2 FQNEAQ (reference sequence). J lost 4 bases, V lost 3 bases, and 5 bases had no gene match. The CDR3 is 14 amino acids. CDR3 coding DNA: TGTGCCAGCAGCTTCACGACAGGGGTATACGAGCAGTACTTC. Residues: CASSFTTGVYEQYF.